This TCR beta chain was retrieved from a study of blood T cell repertoires in COVID-19. Study details: COVID-19 samples from acute and convalescent phases originated in the United States, Italy and Spain. PBMCs, B-cell-depleted T cells, or T cells provided the cDNA or gDNA that made up the material.

Per the original methods: Amplification of reference gene primers provided the estimated nucleated cell counts. Profiling relied on immunoSEQ multiplex PCR, and the TCRdb table lists in-frame clones only, not all of them. V and J calls and clone size come straight from that table; D and trimming were deduced from the DNA. The sample shows approximately 210,000 clones, 84% of them seen only once. The CDR3 is made up of 14 amino acids. V gave up 0 bases and J gave up 9 bases, with 12 bases separating them. Per germline, CDR1 KGHSY and CDR2 FQNENV. This clone was picked up one time. The clonotype originates from an older woman with active or convalescent COVID-19. Sequenced sample: peripheral blood. This rearrangement joins TRBV16 to TRBJ2-1; D perhaps matches TRBD1 (6 bases). The CDR3 DNA sequence: TGTGCCAGCAGCCAATCGAGGGGGTCCGGTGAGCAGTTCTTC. This encodes CASSQSRGSGEQFF.